A single sample is the source of the 5 T cell receptor beta chains below, sequenced in a study of blood T cell repertoires in COVID-19 (TCRdb year 2020). The library was built by means of the immunoSEQ multiplex PCR assay. TCRdb obtained this table from immuneACCESS and retained in-frame rearrangements with V and J assigned. These tables miss some clones; where compared with another copy, unresolved V genes account for less than half of the shortfall, and the remainder is unexplained. Here the sample has some 220,000 clones; around 89% occur a single time. Of the sample, roughly 2.6% is held by the ten largest clones. The sequenced sample consisted of PBMCs or T cells enriched from blood (not recorded which). All receptors derive from a woman between 25 and 40 years old who had recovered from COVID-19.

This chain links TRBV29-1 with TRBJ1-1, with a possible D match to TRBD1 (5 bases). There are 15 residues in the CDR3. Germline CDR1 reads SQVTM; CDR2 reads ANQGSEA. For the CDR3, the DNA is TGCACTTTCAGCCTTATGGGACTATCGAACACTGAAGCTTTCTTT. Translation: CTFSLMGLSNTEAFF.

This clone was picked up one time. This sequence joins TRBV4-2 and TRBJ1-5; D is unclear. Trimming stripped 0 bases from V and 0 bases from J, with 9 bases between. The CDR3 runs to 16 residues. In germline, CDR1 is LGHNA, CDR2 YNFKEQ. The DNA of the CDR3 is TGTGCCAGCAGCCAAGATCCTCAGTATAGCAATCAGCCCCAGCATTTT. Its protein is CASSQDPQYSNQPQHF.

This clone was seen a few times. The V call is TRBV16, the J call TRBJ1-6; the match to TRBD1 covers 8 bases. Germline lookup yields CDR1 KGHSY and CDR2 FQNENV. CDR3 length: 16 residues. J was trimmed by 9 bases and V by 4 bases; bases with no gene match: 11. This CDR3 is CASSRSVGQGRSPLHF. The CDR3, as DNA: TGTGCCAGCAGCCGATCAGTCGGACAGGGACGTTCACCCCTCCACTTT.

This chain joins TRBV12-3 or TRBV12-4 and TRBJ1-6; 7 bases agree with TRBD1. V gave up 7 bases and J gave up 5 bases; unmatched junction bases: 2. CDR3 length: 13 amino acids. In DNA, the CDR3 is TGTGCCAGCAAGGGACAGAATAATTCACCCCTCCACTTT. It translates to CASKGQNNSPLHF.

The genes are TRBV4-2 and TRBJ2-5, with no clear D. V gave up 1 base and J gave up 5 bases, with 11 bases separating them. The germline gives CDR1 LGHNA, CDR2 YNFKEQ. The CDR3 extends over 14 amino acids. CDR3 protein: CASSQGASRETQYF. The CDR3 DNA sequence: TGTGCCAGCAGCCAAGGGGCGAGTAGGGAGACCCAGTACTTC.